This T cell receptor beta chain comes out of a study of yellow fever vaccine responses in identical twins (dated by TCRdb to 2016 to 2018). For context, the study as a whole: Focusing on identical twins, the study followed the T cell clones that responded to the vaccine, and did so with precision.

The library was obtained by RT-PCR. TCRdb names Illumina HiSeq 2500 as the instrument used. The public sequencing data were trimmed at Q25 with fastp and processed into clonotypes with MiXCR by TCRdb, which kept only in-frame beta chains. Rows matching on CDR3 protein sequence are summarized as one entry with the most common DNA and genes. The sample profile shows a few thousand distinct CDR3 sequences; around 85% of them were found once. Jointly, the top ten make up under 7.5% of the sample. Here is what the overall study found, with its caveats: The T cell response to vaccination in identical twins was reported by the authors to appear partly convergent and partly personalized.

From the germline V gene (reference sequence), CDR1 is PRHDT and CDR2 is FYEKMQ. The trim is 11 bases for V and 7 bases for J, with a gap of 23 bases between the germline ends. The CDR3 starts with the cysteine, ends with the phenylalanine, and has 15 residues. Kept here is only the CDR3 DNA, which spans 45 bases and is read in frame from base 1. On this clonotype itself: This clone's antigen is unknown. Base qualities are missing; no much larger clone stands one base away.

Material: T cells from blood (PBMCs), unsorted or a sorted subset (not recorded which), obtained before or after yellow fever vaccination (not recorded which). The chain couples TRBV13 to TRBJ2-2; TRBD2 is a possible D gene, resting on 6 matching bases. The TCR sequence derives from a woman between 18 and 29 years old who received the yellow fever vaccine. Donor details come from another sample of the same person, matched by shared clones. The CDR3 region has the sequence CAGAPGLSNIGELFF. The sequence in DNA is TGTGCCGGGGCACCGGGACTTTCTAATATCGGGGAGCTGTTTTTT.